Each of the 8 T cell receptor beta chains below was sequenced from the same sample in a study of T cell repertoires in ileal Crohn's disease. The time point here: inflamed ileum from the surgical specimen. The data were produced by immunoSEQ multiplex PCR, yet TCRdb's version contains in-frame clones alone and is incomplete. The sample has 2,500 to 3,500 clones; roughly three quarters are singletons. Sequencing was done on a sample of ileal tissue. Receptor source: an adult with Crohn's disease.

The chain uses TRBV27 and TRBJ2-7; D is possibly TRBD2 (6 bases). V was clipped by 5 bases and J by 3 bases, with 14 bases between them. There are 14 residues in the CDR3. Germline CDR1 is MNHEY and CDR2 is SMNVEV (reference sequence). CDR3 DNA sequence: TGTGCCAGCAGTCGCTTGGGACTTTTCTACGAGCAGTACTTC. It specifies CASSRLGLFYEQYF.

The chain links TRBV5-1 to TRBJ2-2; D tentatively fits TRBD1 or TRBD2 (5 bases each). From germline, CDR1 is SGHRS and CDR2 YFSETQ. Trimming pared 0 bases from V and 3 bases from J, leaving 12 bases between. This CDR3 has 16 amino acids. The CDR3 here is CASSLEGPKDTGELFF. CDR3 nucleotides: TGCGCCAGCAGCTTGGAGGGACCCAAGGACACCGGGGAGCTGTTTTTT.

The rearrangement uses TRBV6-4 and TRBJ2-1, with D hard to call. CDR1 is MRHNA, CDR2 SNTAGT, per germline. V was trimmed by 2 bases and J by 7 bases, leaving 9 bases between them. This CDR3 spans 13 amino acids. Here the CDR3 DNA reads TGTGCCAGCAGTGACGGCGGAGAAAATGAGCAGTTCTTC. Translating gives CASSDGGENEQFF.

CDR3 sequence (DNA): TGCAGCGTTAGGTGGGACAGTAGAGTTGAAGCTTTCTTT. It specifies CSVRWDSRVEAFF. The chain carries TRBV29-1 and TRBJ1-1, with 7 bases fitting TRBD1. This CDR3 comprises 13 residues. Losses at the gene ends were 5 bases for V and 7 bases for J; bases not matched to a gene: 10. Per the germline V gene, CDR1 is SQVTM and CDR2 is ANQGSEA.

This chain links TRBV5-8 with TRBJ1-1, with a possible D match to TRBD1 (5 bases). CDR3 length: 16 amino acids. Germline CDR1 is SGHTS and CDR2 is YDEGEE. Between the trimmed V and J ends, which lost 1 base and 0 bases, there was a span of 13 bases. CDR3 bases: TGTGCCAGCAGCTTGATGGGGGTTGATTTGAACACTGAAGCTTTCTTT. Its protein is CASSLMGVDLNTEAFF. Full variable domain (missing parts from reference TRBV5-8 and TRBJ1-1): EAGVTQSPTHLIKTRGQQATLRCSPISGHTSVYWYQQALGLGLQFLLWYDEGEERNRGNFPPRFSGRQFPNYSSELNVNALELEDSALYLCASSLMGVDLNTEAFFGQGTRLTVV.

The genes are TRBV6-1 and TRBJ2-6; TRBD1 might be the D (6 bases). CDR1 is MNHNS and CDR2 is SASEGT in the germline V gene. Trimming pared 3 bases from V and 0 bases from J, leaving 6 bases between. The CDR3 is 15 amino acids. Written as DNA, the CDR3 is TGTGCCAGCAGTGAGGACAGCTCTGGGGCCAACGTCCTGACTTTC. Amino acid sequence: CASSEDSSGANVLTF.

The V gene is TRBV6-4, the J gene TRBJ1-4; TRBD1 aligns across 12 bases. The germline V gene has CDR1 MRHNA and CDR2 SNTAGT. The V segment lost 6 bases and the J segment 8 bases; nucleotides outside the gene matches: 4. The CDR3 has 14 amino acids. The CDR3 spells CASSPGTGGEKLFF. The CDR3 bases are TGTGCCAGCAGCCCCGGGACAGGGGGCGAAAAACTGTTTTTT.

This chain connects TRBV4-3 to TRBJ2-2; no reliable D call. Per germline, CDR1 LGHNA and CDR2 YSLEER. The CDR3 spans 12 residues. V was clipped by 3 bases and J by 5 bases, with 4 bases between them. For the CDR3, the DNA is TGCGCCAGCAGCCATAGTACCGGGGAGCTGTTTTTT. Its protein is CASSHSTGELFF.